The rows below give T cell receptor beta chains drawn from one sample of a study of molecular identifiers for immune sequencing clone quantification. MiXCR, run by TCRdb on the PCR reads, gives a single entry per CDR3 protein. The data contain about 630,000 distinct CDR3 sequences, about 25% of them singletons. The sample was naive CD8+ T cells from blood, with Jurkat cell RNA spiked in. These receptors all come from a human donor in good health. Some libraries in this study had Jurkat cell RNA spiked in. The CDR3 runs from the conserved cysteine through the conserved F or W. A D gene is named only where the DNA matches it firmly. The size of a clone is reported for some rows only, either as once, few or many, or as a class for expanded clones.

V gene	J gene	clone size	D gene	CDR3 DNA	CDR3 protein
TRBV20-1	TRBJ2-3	many	.	TGCAGTGCCAGACAGATCCCTCCAGATACGCAGTATTTT	CSARQIPPDTQYF
TRBV6-5	TRBJ2-7	many	TRBD1	TGTGCCAGCAGACCTCAGGGGGCCCCCCACGAGCAGTACTTC	CASRPQGAPHEQYF
TRBV12-3/TRBV12-4	TRBJ1-1	.	.	TGTGTCAGCAGTCCCCTCGTGATCACTGAAGCTTTCTTT	CVSSPLVITEAFF
TRBV5-1	TRBJ2-7	few	TRBD1	TGCGCCAGCACCCCACTGACAGGGGCCGAGCAGTACTTC	CASTPLTGAEQYF
TRBV6-2/TRBV6-3	TRBJ2-2	.	TRBD1	TGTGCCAGCAGTTACAGTTCCGGGACAGGGGTGGCGAACACCGGGGAGCTGTTTTTT	CASSYSSGTGVANTGELFF
TRBV5-6	TRBJ2-5	.	TRBD2	TGTGCCAGCAGCTTTGAGCTAGCGGGGGATACAGAGACCCAGTACTTC	CASSFELAGDTETQYF
TRBV20-1	TRBJ2-3	.	.	TGCAGTGCTAGAGATTTGTTCGAGATCACAGATACGCAGTATTTT	CSARDLFEITDTQYF
TRBV6-2/TRBV6-3	TRBJ2-6	many	.	TGTGCCAGCAGTTACTCAGGGGTAGGGGCCAACGTCCTGACTTTC	CASSYSGVGANVLTF
TRBV7-7	TRBJ2-5	.	.	TGTGCCAGCAGCTTAGCGCCGGGCGAGGAGACCCAGTACTTC	CASSLAPGEETQYF
TRBV7-8	TRBJ1-6	many	.	TGTGCCAGCAGCTTAGTGACTACTCAAATTTCACCCCTCCACTTT	CASSLVTTQISPLHF
TRBV6-2/TRBV6-3	TRBJ1-2	once	.	TGTGCCAGCAGCCCCTTACAGGCCGCCCCCTATGGCTACACCTTC	CASSPLQAAPYGYTF
TRBV3-1	TRBJ2-2	.	.	TGTGCCAGCAGCCAAGCCTCCGGGACCCCTTTTAACACCGGGGAGCTGTTTTTT	CASSQASGTPFNTGELFF
TRBV7-2	TRBJ2-3	many	TRBD2	TGTGCCAGCAGCTTAATACTAGCGGGAGTCTCAGATACGCAGTATTTT	CASSLILAGVSDTQYF
TRBV14	TRBJ2-6	many	.	TGTGCCAGCAGCCAACAGGGTTTTGGGGCCAACGTCCTGACTTTC	CASSQQGFGANVLTF
TRBV20-1	TRBJ2-1	few	TRBD1	TGCAGTGCTACCCGTAGGACAGGGACTGGTAATGAGCAGTTCTTC	CSATRRTGTGNEQFF
TRBV2	TRBJ1-5	many	TRBD1	TGTGCCAGCAGCTTAGGGACAGGGGGGTCTTCTCAGCCCCAGCATTTT	CASSLGTGGSSQPQHF
TRBV27	TRBJ2-7	many	.	TGTGCCAGCAGTATATCACCACGCGGGTACGAGCAGTACTTC	CASSISPRGYEQYF
TRBV6-4	TRBJ2-3	many	TRBD2	TGTGCCAGCAGTGAACTAGCGGGGGTGACAGATACGCAGTATTTT	CASSELAGVTDTQYF
TRBV15	TRBJ1-5	many	.	TGTGCCACCAGCAGAGAACGCTATAGCAATCAGCCCCAGCATTTT	CATSRERYSNQPQHF
TRBV7-9	TRBJ1-4	many	.	TGTGCCAGCAGCTTTGCGGAAAAACTGTTTTTT	CASSFAEKLFF
TRBV18	TRBJ2-1	.	TRBD2	TGTGCCAGCTCACCACGGGCGGGAGGGCCGGAAGAGCAGTTCTTC	CASSPRAGGPEEQFF
TRBV7-9	TRBJ1-2	many	TRBD1	TGTGCCAGCAGCTTAGAGGGGGCTCAAGCTAACTATGGCTACACCTTC	CASSLEGAQANYGYTF
TRBV11-2	TRBJ2-4	many	.	TGTGCCAGCAGCTTATATTTGGGTACCAAAAACATTCAGTACTTC	CASSLYLGTKNIQYF
TRBV3-1	TRBJ2-5	many	.	TGTGCCAGCAGCCAAGATATGGCAGATAAGTACTTC	CASSQDMADKYF
TRBV20-1	TRBJ2-1	few	TRBD2	TGCAGTGCTAGCCACCCGCCGGGGGGGGTGTTAAATGAGCAGTTCTTC	CSASHPPGGVLNEQFF
TRBV6-2/TRBV6-3	TRBJ2-5	.	TRBD2	TGTGCCAGCAAAAGCGGGACTAGCGGGAGTATATGGGTAGAGACCCAGTACTTC	CASKSGTSGSIWVETQYF
TRBV11-2	TRBJ2-3	once	TRBD2	TGTGCCAGCAGCTTAGATCCCGGACTAGCGGGGGGTACGGTCTCAGATACGCAGTATTTT	CASSLDPGLAGGTVSDTQYF
TRBV2	TRBJ1-4	.	.	TGTGCCAGCATTCCTGGTCAGACGGGGGAAAAACTGTTTTTT	CASIPGQTGEKLFF
TRBV4-3	TRBJ1-5	many	.	TGCGCCAGCAGCCAAGAAAACAGGGCCGGGCAGCCCCAGCATTTT	CASSQENRAGQPQHF
TRBV12-3/TRBV12-4	TRBJ2-3	.	.	TGTGCCAGCAGTTTGAATTGGAGTTCAGATACGCAGTATTTT	CASSLNWSSDTQYF
TRBV19	TRBJ1-4	.	.	TGTGCCAGTAGTATCGGGACGAGGGGTGCTGAAAAACTGTTTTTT	CASSIGTRGAEKLFF
TRBV29-1	TRBJ1-3	few	.	TGCAGCGTTGTAGGGAACTCTGGAAACACCATATATTTT	CSVVGNSGNTIYF
TRBV9	TRBJ1-1	many	TRBD1	TGTGCCAGCACCGAGGGGGCTGGCACTGAAGCTTTCTTT	CASTEGAGTEAFF
TRBV4-3	TRBJ2-7	many	.	TGCGCCAGCAGCCAGTATAGAGGGACTCCCGGCTACGAGCAGTACTTC	CASSQYRGTPGYEQYF
TRBV11-2	TRBJ2-7	many	.	TGTGCCAGCAGCTTAGTGCCGTTCCACGAGCAGTACTTC	CASSLVPFHEQYF
TRBV3-1	TRBJ1-5	many	.	TGTGCCAGCAGCCAAGATAGTGCGGCTAGCAATCAGCCCCAGCATTTT	CASSQDSAASNQPQHF
TRBV12-3/TRBV12-4	TRBJ2-3	many	.	TGTGCCAGCCCTGAGGGAAATACGCAGTATTTT	CASPEGNTQYF
TRBV20-1	TRBJ2-7	many	TRBD2	TGCAGTGCTAGAGATCGTTGGCCTAGCGGGAGTGTCAGCGAGCAGTACTTC	CSARDRWPSGSVSEQYF
TRBV4-1	TRBJ1-1	few	.	TGCGCCAGCAGCCTCGACAGGAAGGATGGCACTGAAGCTTTCTTT	CASSLDRKDGTEAFF
TRBV3-1	TRBJ1-1	few	.	TGTGCGACCCGATCAGGGGTCTCCACTGAAGCTTTCTTT	CATRSGVSTEAFF
TRBV7-9	TRBJ2-5	few	.	TGTGCCAGCAGCTCGCCCCCGGTTCCCGACAGGCAAGAGACCCAGTACTTC	CASSSPPVPDRQETQYF
TRBV11-2	TRBJ2-3	many	TRBD2	TGTGCCAGCAGCTCGGGCGGGGGGGCCTCAGATACGCAGTATTTT	CASSSGGGASDTQYF